The T cell receptor (beta chain) described here comes from a study of T cell responses to AZD1222 COVID-19 vaccine. As regards this clone: As yet, its antigen is unknown.

The assay was immunoSEQ multiplex PCR, and TCRdb's table has in-frame clones only and misses some. This sample has 50,000 to 65,000 clones, with around 80% found just once. Regarding the study as a whole: Across spike, vaccine-associated CD4 TCRs were found, dominant at 160-218 and 743-854. Reports say nearly half of spike-specific TCRs go after unmutated variant regions. Compared with day 0, the breadth and depth of the Spike-specific TCR repertoire rose significantly after two doses of AZD1222.

Trimming left V 2 bases short and J 14 bases short, with 15 bases between. The CDR3 runs to 12 residues. Germline V gene lookup returns CDR1 SNHLY and CDR2 FYNNEI. This TCR was sampled from an adult who received the AZD1222 COVID-19 vaccine. Sequences were derived from peripheral blood, sampled 28 days after the second AZD1222 dose. The V and J genes are TRBV2 and TRBJ2-5; D is ambiguous. In DNA, the CDR3 is TGTGCCAGCAGTGAACCTGGTGGACCTAGATACTTC. Protein product: CASSEPGGPRYF. Complete variable domain (other parts from reference TRBV2 and TRBJ2-5): EPEVTQTPSHQVTQMGQEVILRCVPISNHLYFYWYRQILGQKVEFLVSFYNNEISEKSEIFDDQFSVERPDGSNFTLKIRSTKLEDSAMYFCASSEPGGPRYFGPGTRLLVL.